The following is a T cell receptor (beta chain) sequence with its context. Its antigen is currently unknown. The method was immunoSEQ multiplex PCR; TCRdb's version includes in-frame clones alone and lacks a portion of them. The repertoire includes some 76,000 clones, roughly 95% of them detected once, and approximately 3.3% sits in the top ten. The sample belongs to a study of cytomegalovirus exposure and HLA in healthy donors. Findings of the study overall: Subsequent analysis of the roughly 120 validation repertoires found a tendency for first-cohort TCR clusters to co-occur. The study flagged about 160 TCR beta chains as cytomegalovirus-associated. Rare sequences made up most TCRs, while some public TCRs were found in many donors.

The donors formed part of the roughly 120-subject validation cohort, distinct from the roughly 700-subject first cohort. The CDR3 has 10 residues. V dropped 5 bases and J dropped 8 bases, with 9 bases sitting between them. The V gene's germline CDR1 is DFQATT and CDR2 SNEGSKA (reference sequence). Sequenced input: PBMCs. V usage is TRBV20-1 and J usage is TRBJ1-1, with D possibly TRBD1 on 5 matching bases. The sequence was collected from a woman in her late teens or twenties in good health and CMV-seropositive. CDR3 sequence reads: CSASDREAFF. CDR3 DNA: TGCAGTGCTTCCGACAGAGAAGCTTTCTTT.